This is a list of T cell receptor beta chains from one sample in a study of T cells in localized non-small cell lung cancer. TCRdb's table, derived via immunoSEQ multiplex PCR, lists solely in-frame clones and lacks some. The sample holds 25,000 to 30,000 clones; 82% are singletons and the top ten take around 4.3%. This specimen consisted of peripheral blood, obtained before any cancer treatment. These receptors all stem from a woman aged 35 to 70 with stage I lung adenocarcinoma. CDR3s include the opening cysteine and the closing phenylalanine or tryptophan. D genes are given only for firm matches. Only some rows state a clone size, as once, few, many or a class for expanded clones.

TRBJ2-7,TRBV7-2,-,-,TGTGCCAGCAGCTTAGCTCGGGGTGGCTCCTACGAGCAGTACTTC,CASSLARGGSYEQYF
TRBJ2-2,TRBV5-4,-,-,TGTGCCAGCAGCTTGGGAGGCGGACACACCGGGGAGCTGTTTTTT,CASSLGGGHTGELFF
TRBJ2-5,TRBV9,few,TRBD1,TGTGCCAGCAGCGTGGACAGGGGACAAGAGACCCAGTACTTC,CASSVDRGQETQYF
TRBJ2-3,TRBV5-6,-,TRBD1,TGTGCCAGCAGGACGACAGGGGCAGATACGCAGTATTTT,CASRTTGADTQYF
TRBJ2-7,TRBV7-2,-,TRBD1,TGTGCCAGCAGCCACCGACAGGGGGCGGGCGAGCAGTACTTC,CASSHRQGAGEQYF
TRBJ1-1,TRBV5-4,-,-,TGTGCCAGCAGCCGTGACCCAGGGCCTTCGGATGAAGCTTTCTTT,CASSRDPGPSDEAFF
TRBJ2-4,TRBV11-2,-,TRBD2,TGTGCCAGCAGCTTATCCGCGGGGGGGTACCTAGCCAAAAACATTCAGTACTTC,CASSLSAGGYLAKNIQYF
TRBJ1-5,TRBV7-2,-,TRBD1,TGTGCCAGCAGCATTCGACAGGGGGGGATTCAGCCCCAGCATTTT,CASSIRQGGIQPQHF
TRBJ2-1,TRBV27,-,TRBD1,TGTGCCAGCAGTTCCCGGGACAGGGCCAATGAGCAGTTCTTC,CASSSRDRANEQFF
TRBJ2-1,TRBV19,-,TRBD2,TGTGCCAGTAGTGCCCGGACTAGCGGGGGCCTCTCCTACAATGAGCAGTTCTTC,CASSARTSGGLSYNEQFF
TRBJ2-3,TRBV5-4,-,TRBD1,TGTGCCAGCAGCTTCCGACAGGGCCCAGATACGCAGTATTTT,CASSFRQGPDTQYF
TRBJ1-6,TRBV19,-,-,TGTGCCAGTAGTATCTCACAAGGGATAAGTTCACCCCTCCACTTT,CASSISQGISSPLHF
TRBJ1-4,TRBV6-1,-,-,TGTGCCAGCAGTGAAGGGGGGGGAACAACTAATGAAAAACTGTTTTTT,CASSEGGGTTNEKLFF
TRBJ1-4,TRBV29-1,-,TRBD1,TGCAGCGTTTTGACAGGGACGGTGAGTGAAAAACTGTTTTTT,CSVLTGTVSEKLFF
TRBJ1-6,TRBV11-3,-,TRBD1,TGTGCCAGCAGCTGGATGGGACAGTCCCTCCACTTT,CASSWMGQSLHF
TRBJ1-1,TRBV16,few,TRBD1,TGTGCCAGCCAGACAGGGAGGGCCGAGGGGTCTGAAGCTTTCTTT,CASQTGRAEGSEAFF
TRBJ2-5,TRBV5-1,once,-,TGCGCCAGCAGCTTAAAGGGCCGAGAGTTTCAACGGCGACAAGAGACCCAGTACTTC,CASSLKGREFQRRQETQYF
TRBJ1-2,TRBV7-2,-,-,TGTGCCAGCAGCTTAGGGGCCAACTATGGCTACACCTTC,CASSLGANYGYTF
TRBJ1-4,TRBV5-6,-,-,TGTGCCAGCACCCGATATCGAAAGACTAATGAAAAACTGTTTTTT,CASTRYRKTNEKLFF
TRBJ1-2,TRBV7-2,-,-,TGTGCCAGCAGCTTAAGGGAATCCGATGGCTACACCTTC,CASSLRESDGYTF
TRBJ1-1,TRBV6-5,-,-,TGTGCCAGCAGTTACCCGCCTTACACTGAAGCTTTCTTT,CASSYPPYTEAFF
TRBJ2-3,TRBV7-9,-,TRBD2,TGTGCCAGCAGCTTACCGGGGGGAAGGACAGATACGCAGTATTTT,CASSLPGGRTDTQYF
TRBJ2-3,TRBV2,few,-,TGTGCCAGCAGTGTGGCGGCCCCCGATACGCAGTATTTT,CASSVAAPDTQYF
TRBJ1-1,TRBV30,once,-,TGTGCCTGGGACAGGTCCCTCATGAACACTGAAGCTTTCTTT,CAWDRSLMNTEAFF
TRBJ1-1,TRBV11-2,-,-,TGTGCCAGCAGCCAAATATACAGGAACACTGAAGCTTTCTTT,CASSQIYRNTEAFF
TRBJ1-3,TRBV5-1,-,TRBD1,TGCGCCAGCAGCTCCTCAGGACAGGGCCTCTCTGGAAACACCATATATTTT,CASSSSGQGLSGNTIYF
TRBJ2-1,TRBV2,-,-,TGTGCCAGCAGTGAAGCGCTCCGGGGGGAGCAGTTCTTC,CASSEALRGEQFF
TRBJ2-1,TRBV7-9,-,-,TGTGCCAGCAGCGGTAGCTTCTCCTACAATGAGCAGTTCTTC,CASSGSFSYNEQFF
TRBJ1-6,TRBV4-3,-,-,TGCGCCAGCAGCCAAGGGCCAGGGGAAGGCTCACCCCTCCACTTT,CASSQGPGEGSPLHF
TRBJ2-7,TRBV7-2,once,TRBD2,TGTGCCAGCAGCCCAGGGAGGGTACTAAGTGCGCACGAGCAGTACTTC,CASSPGRVLSAHEQYF
TRBJ1-1,TRBV5-1,-,-,TGCGCCAGCAGCTTTGACGGAGGTAACACTGAAGCTTTCTTT,CASSFDGGNTEAFF
TRBJ2-3,TRBV6-4,-,TRBD2,TGTGCCAGCAGTGCAGCGCAGGGAGGGACAGATACGCAGTATTTT,CASSAAQGGTDTQYF
TRBJ1-2,TRBV5-5,-,-,TGTGCCAGCAGCTTGGGGAGCACAGGGAACTATGGCTACACCTTC,CASSLGSTGNYGYTF
TRBJ1-2,TRBV18,-,-,TGTGCCAGCTCACCCGGGTCCTTTGATGGAGGCTACACCTTC,CASSPGSFDGGYTF
TRBJ1-2,TRBV30,-,-,TGTGCCTGGAGTGAGGCTTATGGCTACACCTTC,CAWSEAYGYTF
TRBJ1-1,TRBV19,-,-,TGTGCCAGTAGTCTGACTGCGGACACTGAAGCTTTCTTT,CASSLTADTEAFF
TRBJ1-1,TRBV7-2,-,-,TGTGCCAGCAGCTTAGACCCCCCGAACACTGAAGCTTTCTTT,CASSLDPPNTEAFF
TRBJ2-1,TRBV21-1,-,-,TGTGCCAGCAGCAACCGAATGAAGCAGTTCTTC,CASSNRMKQFF
TRBJ1-5,TRBV19,-,-,TGTGCCAGTAGCATTGGTCAGGGCTCAGGTCAGCCCCAGCATTTT,CASSIGQGSGQPQHF
TRBJ1-1,TRBV6-5,few,TRBD1,TGTGCCAGCAGTCCCGACAGGGGACCCACTGAAGCTTTCTTT,CASSPDRGPTEAFF
TRBJ1-2,TRBV7-2,-,-,TGTGCCAGCAGCTTAGCATCGGTTAACTATGGCTACACCTTC,CASSLASVNYGYTF
TRBJ1-2,TRBV15,-,TRBD1,TGTGCCACCAGCCCAGCGGGGACAGGAAAAGGAGGGGGCTATGGCTACACCTTC,CATSPAGTGKGGGYGYTF
TRBJ1-1,TRBV5-6,-,-,TGTGCCAGCAGCTTGGGGGGCGATCATGACACTGAAGCTTTCTTT,CASSLGGDHDTEAFF
TRBJ2-7,TRBV6-5,-,TRBD1,TGTGCCAGCAGTCAGGGACAGGGTTTATTCGAGCAGTACTTC,CASSQGQGLFEQYF
TRBJ2-1,TRBV5-6,-,-,TGTGCCAGCAGCTTGGTGGGGCTGAATGAGCAGTTCTTC,CASSLVGLNEQFF
TRBJ1-5,TRBV5-1,-,TRBD1,TGCGCCAGCAGCTCCGGTCCAGGGGGGGATCAGCCCCAGCATTTT,CASSSGPGGDQPQHF
TRBJ2-3,TRBV7-2,-,TRBD1,TGTGCCAGCAGCTTTGGGCAGGGGGCGACAGATACGCAGTATTTT,CASSFGQGATDTQYF
TRBJ1-2,TRBV6-5,-,-,TGTGCCCGACGGAACTATGGCTACACCTTC,CARRNYGYTF
TRBJ2-5,TRBV5-1,few,TRBD2,TGCGCCAGCAGCCCCGGGACTAGCGGGGAGATCGACCAGTACTTC,CASSPGTSGEIDQYF
TRBJ2-1,TRBV9,-,TRBD1,TGTGCCAGCAGCTCCTGGACAGGGGTATACAATGAGCAGTTCTTC,CASSSWTGVYNEQFF
TRBJ1-2,TRBV5-8,-,-,TGTGCCAGCAGCTCGGGACTCAACCGGGGTGATGGCTACACCTTC,CASSSGLNRGDGYTF
TRBJ2-1,TRBV7-2,-,TRBD1,TGTGCCAGCAGCTTTCTCGGGACAGGGGATCCCTATGAGCAGTTCTTC,CASSFLGTGDPYEQFF
TRBJ2-1,TRBV5-1,-,-,TGCGCCAGCAGCTTGTTGGGGGGGCGTTCCTACAATGAGCAGTTCTTC,CASSLLGGRSYNEQFF
TRBJ2-1,TRBV10-3,-,-,TGTGCCATCAGGCCTCCCCTCGGGGAGCAGTTCTTC,CAIRPPLGEQFF
TRBJ2-3,TRBV7-2,-,-,TGTGCCAGCAGCTTAGAGCTCACAGATACGCAGTATTTT,CASSLELTDTQYF
TRBJ2-1,TRBV7-2,-,TRBD2,TGTGCCAGCAGCCCTGGACTAGCGGGGGGCCCAGGGTGGAATGAGCAGTTCTTC,CASSPGLAGGPGWNEQFF
TRBJ1-6,TRBV7-2,few,TRBD1,TGTGCCAGCAGCCGGGACAGGGGTAATTCACCCCTCCACTTT,CASSRDRGNSPLHF
TRBJ2-6,TRBV19,once,-,TGTGCCAGTAGTATTAGGCCGAAATCACAAAGTCGGGCCAACGTCCTGACTTTC,CASSIRPKSQSRANVLTF
TRBJ2-7,TRBV25-1,-,-,TGTGCCAGCAGCACCGGGCCCCCGGACGACGAGCAGTACTTC,CASSTGPPDDEQYF
TRBJ2-3,TRBV7-3,-,-,TGTGCCAGCAGCTTAAGAGGAAGGAGGGGTAGGACAGATACGCAGTATTTT,CASSLRGRRGRTDTQYF